This is a list of T cell receptor beta chains from one sample in a study of blood T cells in healthy people across ages. TCRdb processed the 5' RACE reads anew with MiXCR; each CDR3 protein has one entry. Of fewer than 2,000,000 distinct CDR3 sequences listed, about 35% are singletons. Sequencing was performed on blood. All receptors come from a woman aged 30 to 39 in good health. The conserved cysteine and the conserved F or W are not part of the CDR3 here. D genes are given only for firm matches. Not every row has a clone size; where given, it reads once, few, many or a size class.

CDR3 protein	V gene	J gene	D gene	clone size
ASSRQGSNYEQY	TRBV5-8	TRBJ2-7	TRBD1	-
ASSLHREGIEQY	TRBV27	TRBJ2-7	-	few
SAPRGLPHEQF	TRBV20-1	TRBJ2-1	-	few
ASSPTGTGVDEQY	TRBV5-5	TRBJ2-7	TRBD1	-
SARDLVNSREQY	TRBV20-1	TRBJ2-7	-	few
ASSSTGARDTEAF	TRBV7-9	TRBJ1-1	TRBD1	-
ASSLEQGAGETQY	TRBV7-9	TRBJ2-5	-	few
ASSLVGGYSGQETQY	TRBV5-4	TRBJ2-5	-	-
ATSDPGQGVADTQY	TRBV24-1	TRBJ2-3	TRBD1	-
ASSPSLGEQF	TRBV5-1	TRBJ2-1	-	many
SAPRGVGELF	TRBV20-1	TRBJ2-2	-	-
ASSVGSAEWGELY	TRBV9	TRBJ2-7	-	-
ASGLAGSVSGELF	TRBV11-2	TRBJ2-2	TRBD2	few
SAMGAGVWETQY	TRBV20-1	TRBJ2-5	TRBD2	-
SASAGFSYEQY	TRBV20-1	TRBJ2-7	-	-
SARSGYNYGYT	TRBV20-1	TRBJ1-2	-	few
ASSLTRTWGTDTQY	TRBV7-6	TRBJ2-3	-	few
SAHDRGSFYEQY	TRBV20-1	TRBJ2-7	TRBD1	few
ASRDNRVLGGNTIY	TRBV12-3/TRBV12-4	TRBJ1-3	-	few
ASSPNPTGPLDIQY	TRBV12-3/TRBV12-4	TRBJ2-4	TRBD1	many
ASIPTGISPNCRLKNQPQH	TRBV12-3/TRBV12-4	TRBJ1-5	-	-
ASTPRLGTYEQY	TRBV7-3	TRBJ2-7	-	few
ASSPGEVYEETQY	TRBV28	TRBJ2-5	-	-
SARAGTIYGYT	TRBV20-1	TRBJ1-2	-	-
AWSWGLHRPLKETQY	TRBV30	TRBJ2-5	-	-
ASERRSGASSYNEQF	TRBV12-3/TRBV12-4	TRBJ2-1	TRBD2	-
ASSLGATSGYQETQY	TRBV28	TRBJ2-5	TRBD2	few
ASSQEGGEGSPDTQY	TRBV4-2	TRBJ2-3	-	many
ASSGYAGGYNEQF	TRBV27	TRBJ2-1	TRBD2	-
ASSSPGTSGTISTDTQY	TRBV11-2	TRBJ2-3	TRBD2	few
ASSAGGGQPQH	TRBV25-1	TRBJ1-5	-	-
SARSLAGDGDTQY	TRBV20-1	TRBJ2-3	TRBD2	few
ASSIGTGISYEQY	TRBV6-5	TRBJ2-7	TRBD1	few
ASSWGQGAPTETQY	TRBV7-3	TRBJ2-5	TRBD1	-
ASSLGSDAYGYT	TRBV7-2	TRBJ1-2	-	many
VSSSGERAGAPPEQF	TRBV5-1	TRBJ2-1	-	-
ASSVEPRALRTEAF	TRBV9	TRBJ1-1	-	-
ASSEGRETCGYI	TRBV6-4	TRBJ1-2	-	-
SARGQMGRSDTQY	TRBV20-1	TRBJ2-3	-	-
ASSPGGGEGTDTQY	TRBV4-2	TRBJ2-3	-	few